What follows are 4 T cell receptor beta chains derived from one specimen sequenced in a study of T cells in Graves' hyperthyroidism and ophthalmopathy. The source material, RNA transcripts, was used to amplify TCR beta CDR3 regions. The TCR CDR3 was amplified in a first-round RT-PCR using the HTBI primer set. MiXCR was run by TCRdb on the multiplex PCR reads, yielding one entry per CDR3 protein. The data contain hundreds of thousands of distinct CDR3 sequences, around a third of them singletons. The sequenced sample consisted of blood. The receptors were gathered from a middle-aged woman with Graves' hyperthyroidism.

J is TRBJ1-1 and V is TRBV7-2; possibly TRBD1 for D (5 bases). V gave up 3 bases and J gave up 6 bases, with 17 bases separating them. Germline V gives CDR1 SGHTA, CDR2 FQGNSA. This CDR3 has 15 residues. In DNA form, the CDR3 reads TGTGCCAGCAGCTTGGGTAGCTCAACAGGCGCTGAAGCTTTCTTT. Its protein product is CASSLGSSTGAEAFF.

There are a few counts of this clonotype. The V gene is TRBV2, the J gene TRBJ1-6; 8 bases agree with TRBD1. This CDR3 is 16 amino acids long. V gave up 6 bases and J gave up 8 bases; unmatched junction bases: 12. The germline gives CDR1 SNHLY, CDR2 FYNNEI. CDR3 sequence reads: CASRGGTGQGYSPLHF. CDR3 DNA sequence: TGTGCCAGCAGAGGGGGGACAGGTCAAGGGTATTCACCCCTCCACTTT. Combining the CDR3 with reference TRBV2 and TRBJ1-6 gives the whole variable domain EPEVTQTPSHQVTQMGQEVILRCVPISNHLYFYWYRQILGQKVEFLVSFYNNEISEKSEIFDDQFSVERPDGSNFTLKIRSTKLEDSAMYFCASRGGTGQGYSPLHFGNGTRLTVT.

The V gene is TRBV12-3 or TRBV12-4, the J gene TRBJ2-5; 7 nucleotides line up with TRBD2. With 6 bases clipped from V and 1 base from J, the junction kept 8 bases outside the gene matches. This CDR3 has 15 residues. CDR3 protein: CASSNEGGGQETQYF. As DNA, the CDR3 is TGTGCCAGCAGCAACGAGGGCGGGGGCCAAGAGACCCAGTACTTC.

This clonotype turned up a few times. The V gene is TRBV24-1, the J gene TRBJ2-3; D call uncertain. Germline V gene data show CDR1 as KGHDR and CDR2 as SFDVKD. V lost 3 bases and J lost 2, with 11 bases in between. The CDR3 has 15 residues. CDR3: CATSDPLSFTDTQYF. CDR3 sequence (DNA): TGTGCCACCAGTGATCCCCTTTCTTTCACAGATACGCAGTATTTT.